These T cell receptor beta chains were read from a single sample in a study of glioma-infiltrating T cells after dendritic cell vaccination. This table comes from immunoSEQ multiplex PCR, and its TCRdb copy is limited to in-frame clones, with some not included. This table holds 70,000 to 90,000 clones, 83% found once. The material sequenced was blood, taken after dendritic cell vaccination. These TCRs come from a human donor with glioblastoma. CDR3s include the opening cysteine and the closing phenylalanine or tryptophan. The D gene is left open where the match is weak. The size of a clone is reported for some rows only, either as once, few or many, or as a class for expanded clones.

d_gene	v_gene	j_gene	abundance	CDR3aa	CDR3nt
NA	TRBV2	TRBJ1-1	NA	CASKAETRAFF	TGTGCCAGCAAGGCAGAGACAAGGGCTTTCTTT
TRBD2	TRBV15	TRBJ2-7	NA	CATSRALAGGTPYEQYF	TGTGCCACCAGCAGAGCACTAGCGGGGGGTACACCCTACGAGCAGTACTTC
TRBD1	TRBV2	TRBJ1-6	NA	CASKGGTGDSPLHF	TGTGCCAGCAAAGGGGGGACAGGGGATTCACCCCTCCACTTT
TRBD2	TRBV7-3	TRBJ2-3	NA	CASSLTGRLAGGTDTQYF	TGTGCCAGCAGCTTAACGGGCAGACTAGCGGGGGGGACAGATACGCAGTATTTT
NA	TRBV2	TRBJ1-2	NA	CASSEGLTGYTF	TGTGCCAGCAGTGAGGGCCTTACGGGCTACACCTTC
TRBD1	TRBV2	TRBJ2-3	NA	CASSGQGALRDTQYF	TGTGCCAGCAGTGGACAGGGGGCGCTGAGAGATACGCAGTATTTT
TRBD1	TRBV13	TRBJ2-5	NA	CASSSPADRGQTQYF	TGTGCCAGCAGCTCCCCAGCGGACAGGGGACAGACCCAGTACTTC
NA	TRBV5-4	TRBJ1-6	NA	CASSLSAYNNSPLHF	TGTGCCAGCAGCTTGTCCGCATACAATAATTCACCCCTCCACTTT
NA	TRBV2	TRBJ1-6	few	CASSEMRANSPLHF	TGTGCCAGCAGTGAAATGAGGGCGAATTCACCCCTCCACTTT
NA	TRBV7-9	TRBJ2-7	medium-sized	CASSSSQGSYEQYF	TGTGCCAGCAGCTCCTCACAGGGATCCTACGAGCAGTACTTC
TRBD1	TRBV11-3	TRBJ2-2	NA	CASSSTGYETGELFF	TGTGCCAGCAGCTCGACAGGGTATGAAACCGGGGAGCTGTTTTTT
TRBD1	TRBV30	TRBJ1-3	NA	CAWKGDSPTGGNTIYF	TGTGCCTGGAAGGGGGACAGTCCAACAGGAGGAAACACCATATATTTT
NA	TRBV25-1	TRBJ1-2	few	CASSEPGHGYGYTF	TGTGCCAGCAGTGAACCGGGACACGGCTATGGCTACACCTTC
TRBD1	TRBV14	TRBJ2-1	NA	CASRRTGRGSYNEQFF	TGTGCCAGCAGGCGGACAGGACGAGGGTCCTACAATGAGCAGTTCTTC